The sequence of this T cell receptor (beta chain) was determined in a study of T cell repertoires in cytomegalovirus infection. At the level of the study: Carrying CMV and the relevant HLA type showed in public TCR beta signatures. Findings and limits, study-wide: Based on cumulative public TCR beta family frequency, carriers of CMV plus the relevant HLA were identified. HLA-C-restricted CMV clonotypes gave the most frequent clonotype in two of eight donors.

Trimming left V 7 bases short and J 4 bases short, with 16 bases between. The CDR3 is 14 amino acids. Germline-derived CDR1 and CDR2 are SEHNR and FQNEAQ (reference sequence). TCRdb reprocessed the reads with MiXCR, giving one entry per CDR3 protein. The table records some 200,000 distinct CDR3 sequences, about a tenth of them present only once. This clonotype was seen at least ten times. What it recognizes is unknown. The chain has TRBV7-9 and TRBJ1-2; D is undetermined. The receptor's source is a human donor in good health (CMV status not recorded). Some clones in this sample may be carry-over from other donors' samples. The sample taken for sequencing was PBMCs. The CDR3 DNA reads TGTGCCAGCACCCCTCCTGGGCAGTTCTATGGCTACACCTTC. Protein: CASTPPGQFYGYTF.